This T cell receptor (beta chain) was identified during a study of shared T cell receptors in the human thymus. Using immunoSEQ multiplex PCR, the repertoire was profiled, and TCRdb retains in-frame clones only, with some absent. The sample has some 720,000 clones; roughly 88% are singletons. Germline V gene data show CDR1 as MNHEY and CDR2 as SMNVEV (reference sequence). This CDR3 spans 20 amino acids. Unmatched junction bases numbered 18, after V lost 3 bases and J lost 2 bases. Separately, the same data were catalogued under a study of human thymus T cells. This second report adds: Apparent skewing of V and J gene usage characterized both thymic and blood repertoires.

Sequences were obtained from thymocytes. The TCR comes from a boy younger than two with a congenital heart defect. This sequence joins TRBV27 and TRBJ2-5, with 10 bases fitting TRBD2. In nucleotides, the CDR3 is TGTGCCAGCAGTTTGTTCCCGACTAGCGGGCGAAGGAGTCGTCAAGAGACCCAGTACTTC. Translation gives CASSLFPTSGRRSRQETQYF.